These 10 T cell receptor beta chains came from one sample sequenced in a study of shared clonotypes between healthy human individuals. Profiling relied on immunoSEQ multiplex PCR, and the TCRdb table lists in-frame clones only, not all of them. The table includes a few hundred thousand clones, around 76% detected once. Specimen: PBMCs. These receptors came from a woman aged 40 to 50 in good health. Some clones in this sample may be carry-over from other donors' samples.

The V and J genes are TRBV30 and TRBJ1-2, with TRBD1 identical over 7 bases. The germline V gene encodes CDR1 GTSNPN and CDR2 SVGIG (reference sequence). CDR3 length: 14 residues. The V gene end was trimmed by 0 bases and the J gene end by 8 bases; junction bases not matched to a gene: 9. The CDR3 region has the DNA TGTGCCTGGAGTGTAAAGGGGGCTTCTGGGGGCTACACCTTC. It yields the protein CAWSVKGASGGYTF.

CDR3 coding DNA: TGTGCCAGCAGTTACCAAGCGGGAAGAGGCTACGAGCAGTACTTC. Protein sequence: CASSYQAGRGYEQYF. V gene TRBV6-5 combines with J gene TRBJ2-7; 7 bases are a match to TRBD2. There are 15 residues in the CDR3. The junction had 7 bases not matched to a gene; V was cut back by 2 bases and J by 3 bases. CDR1 is MNHEY and CDR2 is SVGAGI in the germline V gene.

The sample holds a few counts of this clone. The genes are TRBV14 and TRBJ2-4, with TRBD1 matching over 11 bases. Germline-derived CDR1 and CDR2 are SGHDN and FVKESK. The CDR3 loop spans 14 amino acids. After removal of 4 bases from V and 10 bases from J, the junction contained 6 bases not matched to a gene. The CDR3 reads CASSPHRDRGIQYF. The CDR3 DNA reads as TGTGCCAGCAGCCCCCATAGGGACAGGGGGATTCAGTACTTC.

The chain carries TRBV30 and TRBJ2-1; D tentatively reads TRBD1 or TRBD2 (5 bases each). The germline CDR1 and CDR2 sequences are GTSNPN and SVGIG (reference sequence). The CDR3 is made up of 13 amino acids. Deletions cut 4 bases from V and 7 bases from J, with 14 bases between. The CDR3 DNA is TGTGCCTGGAAGGGGACCAGCCCGAATGAGCAGTTCTTC. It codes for CAWKGTSPNEQFF.

CDR3 loop: CASSISGYNQPQHF. CDR3 in DNA: TGTGCCAGTAGTATCTCAGGGTACAATCAGCCCCAGCATTTT. The chain has TRBV19 and TRBJ1-5, with D possibly matching TRBD1 (5 bases). Deletions cut 3 bases from V and 3 bases from J, with 9 bases between. The germline V gene encodes CDR1 LNHDA and CDR2 SQIVND (reference sequence). The CDR3 length is 14 residues.

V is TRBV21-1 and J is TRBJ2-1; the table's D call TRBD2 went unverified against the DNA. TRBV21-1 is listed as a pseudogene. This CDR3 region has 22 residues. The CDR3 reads CASSRLYWWGLAGQSSYNEQFF. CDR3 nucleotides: TGTGCCAGCAGCAGATTGTATTGGTGGGGACTAGCGGGGCAAAGCTCCTACAATGAGCAGTTCTTC.

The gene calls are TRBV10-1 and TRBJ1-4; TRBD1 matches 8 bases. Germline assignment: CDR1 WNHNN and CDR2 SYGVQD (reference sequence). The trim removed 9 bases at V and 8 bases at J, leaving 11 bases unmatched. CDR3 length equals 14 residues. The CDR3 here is CASPPDRVKEKLFF. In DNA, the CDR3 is TGCGCCAGTCCCCCGGACAGGGTTAAAGAAAAACTGTTTTTT.

This CDR3 is CASSLFYRNSNQPQHF. As DNA, the CDR3 is TGTGCCAGCAGCTTGTTTTACAGAAATAGCAATCAGCCCCAGCATTTT. The chain uses TRBV7-8 and TRBJ1-5; D unclear. Deletions cut 3 bases from V and 0 bases from J, with 12 bases between. This CDR3 has 16 residues. Germline V lookup: CDR1 SGHVS, CDR2 FQNEAQ.

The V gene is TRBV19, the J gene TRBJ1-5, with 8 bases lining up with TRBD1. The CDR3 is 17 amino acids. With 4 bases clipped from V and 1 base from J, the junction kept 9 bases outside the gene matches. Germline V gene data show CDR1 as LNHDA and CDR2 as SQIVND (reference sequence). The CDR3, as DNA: TGTGCCAGTAGTAATCAAGACAGGGGCGGAAGCAATCAGCCCCAGCATTTT. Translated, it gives CASSNQDRGGSNQPQHF.

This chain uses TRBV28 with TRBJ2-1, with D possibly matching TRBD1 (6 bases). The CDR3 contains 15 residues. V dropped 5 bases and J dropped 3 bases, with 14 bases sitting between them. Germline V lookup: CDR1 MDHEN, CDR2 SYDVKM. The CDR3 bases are TGTGCCAGCAGTACCCCGGGCAGGGGCTACAATGAGCAGTTCTTC. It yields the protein CASSTPGRGYNEQFF. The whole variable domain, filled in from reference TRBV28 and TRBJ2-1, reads DVKVTQSSRYLVKRTGEKVFLECVQDMDHENMFWYRQDPGLGLRLIYFSYDVKMKEKGDIPEGYSVSREKKERFSLILESASTNQTSMYLCASSTPGRGYNEQFFGPGTRLTVL.